One and the same sample provided the 14 T cell receptor beta chains below, sequenced in a study of human T cells and chemical hapten exposure. The time point was: patch test 1, 2 weeks after DPC sensitization. Treatment here: therapeutic diphenylcyclopropenone sensitization with weekly scalp DPC. TCRdb reprocessed the RACE reads with MiXCR, giving one entry per CDR3 protein. The table includes around 99,000 distinct CDR3 sequences, roughly an eighth detected once. Here the sequenced sample was whole blood, taken in connection with sensitization to the hapten diphenylcyclopropenone (DPC). The receptors stem from a woman in her thirties or forties with alopecia areata. Some clones in this sample may be carry-over from other donors' samples.

This clonotype turned up a few times. The chain combines TRBV6-6 with TRBJ1-2; tentative D call: TRBD1 (5 bases). Trimming stripped 6 bases from V and 1 base from J, with 15 bases between. CDR1 and CDR2 from the germline V gene are MNHNY and SVGAGI (reference sequence). CDR3 length: 15 amino acids. CDR3 in amino acids: CASSLSGQGNYGYTF. CDR3 bases: TGTGCCAGCAGCCTATCGGGTCAGGGTAACTATGGCTACACCTTC.

The chain has TRBV12-2 and TRBJ2-3. TRBV12-2 represents a pseudogene. The CDR3 is 16 amino acids. The CDR3 reads CASRLLVFWLTDTQYF. The CDR3 DNA sequence: TGTGCAAGTCGCTTATTAGTTTTCTGGCTCACAGATACGCAGTATTTT.

This clonotype showed up just a few times. The rearrangement links TRBV6-2 or TRBV6-3 to TRBJ1-5; 8 bases align to TRBD1. Trimming at V came to 7 bases and at J to 5 bases, leaving 10 bases not matched to a gene. Germline CDR1 is MNHEY and CDR2 is SVGEGT. The CDR3 is 15 residues long. CDR3 DNA sequence: TGTGCCAGCACCAAGGAGGACAGGGACTATCAGCCCCAGCATTTT. This encodes CASTKEDRDYQPQHF.

This clonotype was picked up a small number of times. This rearrangement joins TRBV20-1 to TRBJ1-5; D not certain. Germline CDR1 is DFQATT and CDR2 is SNEGSKA (reference sequence). The CDR3 contains 13 residues. The germline V and J ends were trimmed by 3 bases and 6 bases, with 12 bases remaining between them. CDR3 residues: CSASMGPSQPQHF. The CDR3 nucleotides read TGCAGTGCTAGCATGGGTCCCAGTCAGCCCCAGCATTTT.

This clonotype was observed many times. The chain recombines TRBV12-3 or TRBV12-4 with TRBJ2-2; no clear D gene. V shed 2 bases and J shed 5 bases, with 9 bases lying between them. CDR3 length: 14 residues. CDR3 sequence reads: CASSLTTPTGELFF. CDR3 bases: TGTGCCAGCAGTTTAACTACCCCGACCGGGGAGCTGTTTTTT.

This clonotype was observed a handful of times. The chain combines TRBV2 with TRBJ2-2; no clear D gene. The ends were cut back, 6 bases at V and 0 bases at J, with 5 bases in the middle. Looked up from germline, CDR1 is SNHLY and CDR2 is FYNNEI. This CDR3 is built from 13 residues. The CDR3, as DNA: TGTGCCAGCAGCTGGACGAACACCGGGGAGCTGTTTTTT. Translated, it gives CASSWTNTGELFF.

This chain uses TRBV24-1 with TRBJ2-5, with D maybe TRBD2 (6 bases). The CDR3 covers 13 residues. The V end lost 7 bases, the J end lost 2 bases, and 10 bases lay between the germline ends. Germline CDR1 reads KGHDR; CDR2 reads SFDVKD. As DNA, the CDR3 is TGTGCCACCAGCAGGGACTCGCAAGAGACCCAGTACTTC. Amino acid sequence: CATSRDSQETQYF.

This chain joins TRBV3-1 and TRBJ2-5; weak D call: TRBD1 (5 bases). Trimming left V 0 bases short and J 4 bases short, with 24 bases between. CDR3 length equals 19 residues. Per the germline V gene, CDR1 is LGHDT and CDR2 is YNNKEL (reference sequence). CDR3 nucleotide sequence: TGTGCCAGCAGCCAAGATTCAGGGAACGACCTCCCGTGGGTAGAGACCCAGTACTTC. Its translation is CASSQDSGNDLPWVETQYF.

J is TRBJ2-2 and V is TRBV7-9; no firm D call. The CDR3 is made up of 13 amino acids. V lost 3 bases and J lost 6, with 8 bases in between. Germline CDR1 and CDR2: SEHNR and FQNEAQ (reference sequence). CDR3 loop: CASSFTTPGELFF. CDR3 sequence (DNA): TGTGCCAGCAGCTTTACGACCCCCGGGGAGCTGTTTTTT. Supplemented by reference TRBV7-9 and TRBJ2-2, the full variable domain reads DTGVSQNPRHKITKRGQNVTFRCDPISEHNRLYWYRQTLGQGPEFLTYFQNEAQLEKSRLLSDRFSAERPKGSFSTLEIQRTEQGDSAMYLCASSFTTPGELFFGEGSRLTVL.

The CDR3 region is CSASGLAGGPETQYF. CDR3 nucleotides: TGCAGTGCTAGTGGGCTAGCGGGAGGACCGGAGACCCAGTACTTC. The V call is TRBV20-1, the J call TRBJ2-5; the match to TRBD2 covers 11 bases. The V gene's germline CDR1 is DFQATT and CDR2 SNEGSKA (reference sequence). The length of the CDR3 is 15 residues. With V trimmed by 3 bases and J by 5 bases, 8 bases remained unmatched.

The chain carries TRBV28 and TRBJ2-7; D gene ambiguous. Per the germline V gene, CDR1 is MDHEN and CDR2 is SYDVKM. V gave up 6 bases and J gave up 5 bases, with 11 bases separating them. The CDR3 totals 12 residues. CDR3 nucleotides: TGTGCCAGCAGCCTCTTAGACGACGAGCAGTACTTC. Translating it yields CASSLLDDEQYF.

This clonotype was seen a handful of times. This chain links TRBV11-2 with TRBJ2-7, with D perhaps matching TRBD2 (7 bases). V was clipped by 3 bases and J by 6 bases, with 15 bases between them. The CDR3 is 14 residues long. The germline gives CDR1 SGHAT, CDR2 FQNNGV. This CDR3 reads CASSFPSGGGEQYF. In DNA form, the CDR3 reads TGTGCCAGCAGCTTCCCTAGCGGAGGGGGCGAGCAGTACTTC.

The sample holds a few counts of this clonotype. The chain uses TRBV29-1 and TRBJ2-3; D is unclear. Trimming left V 4 bases short and J 5 bases short, with 10 bases between. Germline CDR1 reads SQVTM; CDR2 reads ANQGSEA. The CDR3 spans 12 residues. The CDR3 region is CSVGGREDTQYF. DNA for the CDR3: TGCAGCGTTGGGGGTAGGGAAGATACGCAGTATTTT.

A few counts support this clonotype. The chain joins TRBV20-1 to TRBJ1-5, with 7 bases lining up with TRBD1. There are 14 residues in the CDR3. V dropped 5 bases and J dropped 0; count of bases not matched to a gene: 4. Germline V gene data show CDR1 as DFQATT and CDR2 as SNEGSKA (reference sequence). The CDR3 DNA follows: TGCAGTGCTCGGGACAGTTATAGCAATCAGCCCCAGCATTTT. Amino acid sequence: CSARDSYSNQPQHF.